Included here is one TCR beta chain sequence, with context. These data originate in a study of T cell changes during pregnancy in multiple sclerosis. The V end was cut by 4 bases, the J end by 5 bases, with 11 bases between. CDR3 length equals 13 residues. From germline, CDR1 is LNHNV and CDR2 YYDKDF (reference sequence). Data came from immunoSEQ multiplex PCR; TCRdb stores just in-frame clones and leaves some out. The sample contains about 83,000 clones, approximately 90% of which appear only once. The sample in question was PBMCs, obtained in the first trimester of pregnancy. The sequence was collected from a female donor in good health, serving as a control in a pregnancy study. Some clones in this sample may be carry-over from other donors' samples. The genes are TRBV15 and TRBJ1-2, with D unclear. Here the CDR3 reads CATSKERGYGYTF. CDR3 DNA sequence: TGTGCCACCAGCAAGGAAAGAGGGTATGGCTACACCTTC.